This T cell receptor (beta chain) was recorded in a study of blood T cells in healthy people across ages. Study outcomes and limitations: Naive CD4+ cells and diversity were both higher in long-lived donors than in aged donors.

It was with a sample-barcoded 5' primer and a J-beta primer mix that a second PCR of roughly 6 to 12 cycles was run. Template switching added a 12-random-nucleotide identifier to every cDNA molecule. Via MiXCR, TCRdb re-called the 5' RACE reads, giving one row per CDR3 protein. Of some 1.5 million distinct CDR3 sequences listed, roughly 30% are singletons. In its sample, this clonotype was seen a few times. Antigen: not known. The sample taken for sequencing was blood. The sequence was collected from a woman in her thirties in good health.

The CDR3 here is CSLRVLETQYF. The DNA of the CDR3 is TGCAGCTTGAGGGTTTTAGAGACCCAGTACTTC. This chain uses TRBV20-1 with TRBJ2-5; TRBD2 is a possible D gene (5 bases). CDR1 is DFQATT, CDR2 SNEGSKA, per germline (reference sequence). The CDR3 contains 11 residues.